This TCR beta chain was identified in a study of T cells in Graves' hyperthyroidism and ophthalmopathy. Study findings and constraints: Model predictions of ophthalmopathy came a median approximately 6 months before onset.

Among ophthalmopathy patients, the Clinical Activity Score reached at least 3, the NOSPECS grade reached at least 4, and duration remained under 3 months. What was amplified from RNA transcripts were TCR beta CDR3 regions. HTBI primers drove first-round RT-PCR of the TCR CDR3. Via MiXCR, TCRdb re-called the multiplex PCR reads, giving one row per CDR3 protein. Altogether about 600,000 distinct CDR3 sequences are present, around 13% being singletons, with the ten largest covering about an eighth. Germline V gene lookup returns CDR1 LNHNV and CDR2 YYDKDF (reference sequence). V shed 3 bases, J shed 5 bases, and the junction held 8 bases outside the gene matches. This CDR3 region has 15 residues. At least ten counts were recorded for this clonotype. Antigen: not known.

Material for sequencing was blood. This TCR was recovered from a woman between 45 and 65 years old with Graves' ophthalmopathy. V gene TRBV15 combines with J gene TRBJ2-5, with 8 bases fitting TRBD1. CDR3 coding DNA: TGTGCCACCAGCAGTCCAGGGGGCTCAAGGGAGACCCAGTACTTC. Encoded protein: CATSSPGGSRETQYF.